The clone carrying this TCR beta chain has a single count. Its antigen is not known. Healthy Russian Caucasian donors spanned ages about 6 to 95 years. PCR was performed a second time for about 6 to 11 cycles using a sample-barcoded 5' primer and a J-beta primer mix. Sequencing of every sample gave 2.5 million or more CDR3-containing paired-end reads. TCRdb re-called the 5' RACE reads through MiXCR, storing one row per CDR3 protein. The table shows approximately 800,000 distinct CDR3 sequences, with around 36% occurring only once. This sample is part of a study of blood T cells in healthy people across ages. The overall study: There was about one barcoded beta molecule captured by template switching per two T cells.

Findings of the study overall: Comparison with aged donors showed that long-lived donors had more naive CD4+ cells and higher diversity.

Sample: blood. The origin of this receptor is a man in his late teens or twenties in good health.

CDR3 region: CSARGASGGAGEQFF. The CDR3 DNA reads as TGCAGTGCTAGGGGTGCTAGCGGGGGGGCGGGTGAGCAGTTCTTC. The J gene is TRBJ2-1, the V gene TRBV20-1; 12 nucleotides match TRBD2. The CDR3 loop spans 15 amino acids. The J segment lost 9 bases and the V segment lost 3 bases, leaving 9 bases of the junction unmatched. In germline, CDR1 is DFQATT, CDR2 SNEGSKA (reference sequence).